One sample yielded the 19 T cell receptor beta chains listed below, sequenced in a study of blood T cell repertoires in COVID-19. Generated by immunoSEQ multiplex PCR, the TCRdb table keeps only in-frame clones and is missing some. The top ten hold approximately 4.5% of the sample, which has about 300,000 clones, around 90% seen once. Input material: PBMCs or T cells enriched from blood (not recorded which). These receptors all stem from a young woman with acute COVID-19.

The V and J genes are TRBV18 and TRBJ2-3; 9 bases fit TRBD1. Germline-derived CDR1 and CDR2 are KGHSH and LQKENI. The CDR3 is 15 residues long. V shed 3 bases, J shed 2 bases, and the junction held 3 bases outside the gene matches. The CDR3 DNA reads TGTGCCAGCTCACCCGGACAGGGGTACACAGATACGCAGTATTTT. Its protein is CASSPGQGYTDTQYF.

This chain uses TRBV5-4 with TRBJ2-1, with D possibly TRBD2 on 6 matching bases. The V end lost 4 bases, the J end lost 4 bases, and 18 bases lay between the germline ends. The CDR3 runs to 16 residues. CDR1 and CDR2 (germline): SGHNT, YYREEE (reference sequence). CDR3 region: CASSPESRDSYNEQFF. CDR3 bases: TGTGCCAGCAGCCCGGAGTCCCGGGACTCGTACAATGAGCAGTTCTTC.

The chain is built from TRBV7-9 and TRBJ1-2; 12 positions match TRBD1. The CDR3 is 17 amino acids. Germline assignment: CDR1 SEHNR and CDR2 FQNEAQ (reference sequence). V gave up 1 base and J gave up 2 bases; unmatched junction bases: 5. CDR3 amino acids: CASSLVGTGGANYGYTF. For the CDR3, the DNA is TGTGCCAGCAGCTTAGTTGGGACAGGGGGCGCGAACTATGGCTACACCTTC. The full variable domain, rest sourced from reference TRBV7-9 and TRBJ1-2, is DTGVSQNPRHKITKRGQNVTFRCDPISEHNRLYWYRQTLGQGPEFLTYFQNEAQLEKSRLLSDRFSAERPKGSFSTLEIQRTEQGDSAMYLCASSLVGTGGANYGYTFGSGTRLTVV.

V is TRBV18 and J is TRBJ1-1; TRBD1 is a possible D gene (6 bases). CDR1 is KGHSH and CDR2 is LQKENI in the germline V gene. This CDR3 is 15 amino acids long. V gave up 4 bases and J gave up 1 base, with 13 bases separating them. For the CDR3, the DNA is TGTGCCAGCTCACGATCAGGGGTCAAGAACACTGAAGCTTTCTTT. Its protein product is CASSRSGVKNTEAFF. The full variable domain, in which reference TRBV18 and TRBJ1-1 provide the parts outside the CDR3, is NAGVMQNPRHLVRRRGQEARLRCSPMKGHSHVYWYRQLPEEGLKFMVYLQKENIIDESGMPKERFSAEFPKEGPSILRIQQVVRGDSAAYFCASSRSGVKNTEAFFGQGTRLTVV.

The chain combines TRBV27 with TRBJ2-1; D uncertain. From germline, CDR1 is MNHEY and CDR2 SMNVEV (reference sequence). Trimming removed 2 bases at V and 4 bases at J, with 9 bases between. The CDR3 loop spans 14 amino acids. The CDR3 sequence: CASSLSSVYNEQFF. The CDR3 bases are TGTGCCAGCAGTTTAAGCTCGGTTTACAATGAGCAGTTCTTC.

This chain joins TRBV28 and TRBJ1-6; D perhaps matches TRBD1 (5 bases). Germline CDR1 MDHEN, CDR2 SYDVKM. The ends were cut back, 5 bases at V and 7 bases at J, with 18 bases in the middle. The CDR3 extends over 16 amino acids. DNA for the CDR3: TGTGCCAGCAGTGCCCAGGGATCAGGCTACAATTCACCCCTCCACTTT. Translation gives CASSAQGSGYNSPLHF.

The chain is built from TRBV5-1 and TRBJ2-1, with D maybe TRBD2 (5 bases). Looked up from germline, CDR1 is SGHRS and CDR2 is YFSETQ. Trimming removed 1 base from V and 6 bases from J, with 14 bases in between. This CDR3 is 15 amino acids long. CDR3 amino acids: CASSLPWGEGNEQFF. CDR3 nucleotides: TGCGCCAGCAGCTTGCCCTGGGGTGAGGGCAATGAGCAGTTCTTC.

This sequence joins TRBV6-5 and TRBJ2-7; D possibly corresponds to TRBD1 (6 bases). The CDR3 is 15 amino acids. Germline-derived CDR1 and CDR2 are MNHEY and SVGAGI. V was cut by 2 bases and J by 3 bases, with 14 bases left in between. Here the CDR3 DNA reads TGTGCCAGCAGTTACCGCGTTGGCAGGGGCTACGAGCAGTACTTC. Protein: CASSYRVGRGYEQYF.

About this clone itself: The same CDR3 also results from other DNA sequences found in this sample. This chain joins TRBV19 and TRBJ2-5, with 7 positions matching TRBD1. The CDR3 length is 13 residues. The trim removed 4 bases at V and 1 base at J, leaving 0 bases unmatched. Per the germline V gene, CDR1 is LNHDA and CDR2 is SQIVND (reference sequence). The CDR3 bases are TGTGCCAGTAGTACAGGGGGCCAAGAGACCCAGTACTTC. Translation gives CASSTGGQETQYF.

The rearrangement links TRBV24-1 to TRBJ2-2; a weak D match, TRBD1 (6 bases). Trimming took off 3 bases at V and 2 bases at J, with 21 bases between the two ends. CDR3 size: 19 residues. From germline, CDR1 is KGHDR and CDR2 SFDVKD. In DNA form, the CDR3 reads TGTGCCACCAGTGATGGGACATCACGAATGGCGCCAAACACCGGGGAGCTGTTTTTT. Amino acids: CATSDGTSRMAPNTGELFF.

The chain is built from TRBV3-1 (or the pseudogene TRBV3-2) and TRBJ2-3; D is ambiguous. The CDR3 extends over 12 amino acids. V was trimmed by 8 bases and J by 2 bases, leaving 8 bases between them. The germline CDR1 and CDR2 sequences are LGHDT and YNNKEL (reference sequence). The DNA of the CDR3 is TGTGCCAGCTCCGCGGTCACAGATACGCAGTATTTT. This codes for CASSAVTDTQYF.

CDR3 in DNA: TGTGCCACCAGTGATCCTGCACTAGCGGGGCCGCAGTATTTT. This sequence encodes CATSDPALAGPQYF. The chain employs TRBV24-1 and TRBJ2-3, with TRBD2 matching 10 bases. The germline CDR1 and CDR2 sequences are KGHDR and SFDVKD. The CDR3 is 14 residues long. Losses at the gene ends were 3 bases for V and 10 bases for J; bases not matched to a gene: 6.

The sample holds a few counts of this clone. V and J are TRBV7-3 and TRBJ2-2; D is perhaps TRBD2 (5 bases). CDR3 length: 14 residues. Germline CDR1 is SGHTA and CDR2 is FQGTGA. V was trimmed by 3 bases and J by 7 bases, leaving 12 bases between them. As DNA, the CDR3 is TGTGCCAGCAGCTTGACTGGGAGTAGCGGGGAGCTGTTTTTT. This encodes CASSLTGSSGELFF. The full variable domain, its missing parts supplied by reference TRBV7-3 and TRBJ2-2, is GAGVSQTPSNKVTEKGKYVELRCDPISGHTALYWYRQSLGQGPEFLIYFQGTGAADDSGLPNDRFFAVRPEGSVSTLKIQRTERGDSAVYLCASSLTGSSGELFFGEGSRLTVL.

The chain carries TRBV9 and TRBJ1-4, with D possibly TRBD1 on 6 matching bases. Germline-derived CDR1 and CDR2 are SGDLS and YYNGEE. The CDR3 is 15 amino acids. The ends were cut back, 4 bases at V and 6 bases at J, with 16 bases in the middle. The CDR3 is CASSFGQNPDEKLFF. The CDR3 DNA sequence: TGTGCCAGCAGCTTTGGACAGAACCCTGATGAAAAACTGTTTTTT.

This clone was observed a few times. The rearrangement uses TRBV21-1 and TRBJ1-4. TRBV21-1 is flagged as a pseudogene. This CDR3 region has 19 residues. This CDR3 reads CASSRKLNGSGGSGEKLFF. The CDR3 nucleotides are TGTGCCAGCAGCCGAAAATTGAACGGATCGGGGGGAAGCGGTGAAAAACTGTTTTTT.

J is TRBJ1-5 and V is TRBV20-1; no definite D call. The CDR3 sequence is 13 residues long. The ends were cut back, 3 bases at V and 2 bases at J, with 8 bases in the middle. The germline CDR1 and CDR2 sequences are DFQATT and SNEGSKA (reference sequence). CDR3 protein: CSASTGGNQPQHF. As DNA, the CDR3 is TGCAGTGCTAGTACCGGGGGCAATCAGCCCCAGCATTTT.

The chain combines TRBV9 with TRBJ2-5, with 8 bases lining up with TRBD1. The CDR3 length is 14 residues. With 3 bases clipped from V and 5 bases from J, the junction kept 6 bases outside the gene matches. Germline assignment: CDR1 SGDLS and CDR2 YYNGEE. The CDR3 nucleotides are TGTGCCAGCAGCGGCCAGGGGGCTGGGGAGACCCAGTACTTC. It translates to CASSGQGAGETQYF.

The rearrangement uses TRBV27 and TRBJ2-3; 9 bases map to TRBD1. This CDR3 is 14 amino acids long. The trim removed 5 bases at V and 10 bases at J, leaving 10 bases unmatched. Per the germline V gene, CDR1 is MNHEY and CDR2 is SMNVEV (reference sequence). CDR3 bases: TGTGCCAGCAGTGGGGGGACAGGGAGGAGGGCGCAGTATTTT. It yields the protein CASSGGTGRRAQYF.

The chain employs TRBV19 and TRBJ2-1; TRBD2 aligns across 7 bases. Losses at the gene ends were 5 bases for V and 8 bases for J; bases not matched to a gene: 6. Germline V gene sequence: CDR1 LNHDA, CDR2 SQIVND (reference sequence). This CDR3 is built from 13 residues. The DNA of the CDR3 is TGTGCCAGTAGTTCGCGGGAGTGGGATGAGCAGTTCTTC. It codes for CASSSREWDEQFF.